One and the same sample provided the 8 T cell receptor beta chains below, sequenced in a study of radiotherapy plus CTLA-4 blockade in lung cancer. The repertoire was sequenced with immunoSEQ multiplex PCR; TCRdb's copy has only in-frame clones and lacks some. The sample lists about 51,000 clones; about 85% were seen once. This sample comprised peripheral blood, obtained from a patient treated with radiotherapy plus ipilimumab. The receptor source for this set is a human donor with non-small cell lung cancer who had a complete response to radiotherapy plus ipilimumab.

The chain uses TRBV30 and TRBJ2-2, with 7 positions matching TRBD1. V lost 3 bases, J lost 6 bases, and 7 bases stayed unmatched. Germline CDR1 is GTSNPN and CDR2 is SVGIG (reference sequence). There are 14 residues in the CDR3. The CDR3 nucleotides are TGTGCCTGGAGAAGAACAGGGGCCCCCGGGGAGCTGTTTTTT. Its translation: CAWRRTGAPGELFF. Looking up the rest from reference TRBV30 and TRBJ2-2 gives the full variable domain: SQTIHQWPATLVQPVGSPLSLECTVEGTSNPNLYWYRQAAGRGLQLLFYSVGIGQISSEVPQNLSASRPQDRQFILSSKKLLLSDSGFYLCAWRRTGAPGELFFGEGSRLTVL.

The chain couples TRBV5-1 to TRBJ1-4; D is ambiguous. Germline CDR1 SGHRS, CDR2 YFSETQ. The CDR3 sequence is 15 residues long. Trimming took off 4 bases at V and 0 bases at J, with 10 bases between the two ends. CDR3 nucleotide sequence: TGCGCCAGCAGCACGTCACTGACAACTAATGAAAAACTGTTTTTT. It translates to CASSTSLTTNEKLFF.

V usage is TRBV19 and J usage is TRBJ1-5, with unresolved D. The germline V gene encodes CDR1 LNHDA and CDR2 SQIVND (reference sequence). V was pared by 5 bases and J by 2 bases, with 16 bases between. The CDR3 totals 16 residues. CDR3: CASSPAHTRGNQPQHF. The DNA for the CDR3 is TGTGCCAGTAGTCCGGCCCACACTAGAGGCAATCAGCCCCAGCATTTT. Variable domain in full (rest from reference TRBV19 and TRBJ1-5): DGGITQSPKYLFRKEGQNVTLSCEQNLNHDAMYWYRQDPGQGLRLIYYSQIVNDFQKGDIAEGYSVSREKKESFPLTVTSAQKNPTAFYLCASSPAHTRGNQPQHFGDGTRLSIL.

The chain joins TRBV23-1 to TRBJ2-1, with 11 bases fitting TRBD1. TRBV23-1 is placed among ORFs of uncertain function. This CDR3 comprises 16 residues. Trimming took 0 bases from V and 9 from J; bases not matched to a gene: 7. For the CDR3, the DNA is TGCGCCAGCAGTCAATCTGGGGACAGGGGGAAGGGTGAGCAGTTCTTC. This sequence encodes CASSQSGDRGKGEQFF.

CDR3 loop: CASSLTGGNSPLHF. The CDR3 coding sequence is TGTGCCAGCAGCCTAACAGGGGGGAATTCACCCCTCCACTTT. The chain links TRBV6-5 to TRBJ1-6, with TRBD1 matching over 8 bases. J was trimmed by 7 bases and V by 6 bases; bases with no gene match: 5. This CDR3 spans 14 amino acids. Germline CDR1 and CDR2: MNHEY and SVGAGI.

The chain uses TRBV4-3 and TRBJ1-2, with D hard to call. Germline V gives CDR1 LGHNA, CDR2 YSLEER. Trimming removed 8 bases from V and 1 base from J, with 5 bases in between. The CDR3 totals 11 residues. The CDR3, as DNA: TGCGCCAGCGGAGATAACTATGGCTACACCTTC. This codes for CASGDNYGYTF.

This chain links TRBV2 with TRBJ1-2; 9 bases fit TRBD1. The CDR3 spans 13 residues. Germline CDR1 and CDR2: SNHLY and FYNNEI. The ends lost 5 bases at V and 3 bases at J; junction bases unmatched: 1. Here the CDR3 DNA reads TGTGCCAGCAGTTGGGACAGGGACTATGGCTACACCTTC. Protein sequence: CASSWDRDYGYTF.

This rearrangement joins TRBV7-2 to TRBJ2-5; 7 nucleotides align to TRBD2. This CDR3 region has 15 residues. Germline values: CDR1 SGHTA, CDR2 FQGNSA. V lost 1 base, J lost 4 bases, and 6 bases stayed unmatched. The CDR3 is CASSLGGSGGETQYF. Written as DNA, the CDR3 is TGTGCCAGCAGCTTAGGAGGTTCGGGGGGAGAGACCCAGTACTTC.